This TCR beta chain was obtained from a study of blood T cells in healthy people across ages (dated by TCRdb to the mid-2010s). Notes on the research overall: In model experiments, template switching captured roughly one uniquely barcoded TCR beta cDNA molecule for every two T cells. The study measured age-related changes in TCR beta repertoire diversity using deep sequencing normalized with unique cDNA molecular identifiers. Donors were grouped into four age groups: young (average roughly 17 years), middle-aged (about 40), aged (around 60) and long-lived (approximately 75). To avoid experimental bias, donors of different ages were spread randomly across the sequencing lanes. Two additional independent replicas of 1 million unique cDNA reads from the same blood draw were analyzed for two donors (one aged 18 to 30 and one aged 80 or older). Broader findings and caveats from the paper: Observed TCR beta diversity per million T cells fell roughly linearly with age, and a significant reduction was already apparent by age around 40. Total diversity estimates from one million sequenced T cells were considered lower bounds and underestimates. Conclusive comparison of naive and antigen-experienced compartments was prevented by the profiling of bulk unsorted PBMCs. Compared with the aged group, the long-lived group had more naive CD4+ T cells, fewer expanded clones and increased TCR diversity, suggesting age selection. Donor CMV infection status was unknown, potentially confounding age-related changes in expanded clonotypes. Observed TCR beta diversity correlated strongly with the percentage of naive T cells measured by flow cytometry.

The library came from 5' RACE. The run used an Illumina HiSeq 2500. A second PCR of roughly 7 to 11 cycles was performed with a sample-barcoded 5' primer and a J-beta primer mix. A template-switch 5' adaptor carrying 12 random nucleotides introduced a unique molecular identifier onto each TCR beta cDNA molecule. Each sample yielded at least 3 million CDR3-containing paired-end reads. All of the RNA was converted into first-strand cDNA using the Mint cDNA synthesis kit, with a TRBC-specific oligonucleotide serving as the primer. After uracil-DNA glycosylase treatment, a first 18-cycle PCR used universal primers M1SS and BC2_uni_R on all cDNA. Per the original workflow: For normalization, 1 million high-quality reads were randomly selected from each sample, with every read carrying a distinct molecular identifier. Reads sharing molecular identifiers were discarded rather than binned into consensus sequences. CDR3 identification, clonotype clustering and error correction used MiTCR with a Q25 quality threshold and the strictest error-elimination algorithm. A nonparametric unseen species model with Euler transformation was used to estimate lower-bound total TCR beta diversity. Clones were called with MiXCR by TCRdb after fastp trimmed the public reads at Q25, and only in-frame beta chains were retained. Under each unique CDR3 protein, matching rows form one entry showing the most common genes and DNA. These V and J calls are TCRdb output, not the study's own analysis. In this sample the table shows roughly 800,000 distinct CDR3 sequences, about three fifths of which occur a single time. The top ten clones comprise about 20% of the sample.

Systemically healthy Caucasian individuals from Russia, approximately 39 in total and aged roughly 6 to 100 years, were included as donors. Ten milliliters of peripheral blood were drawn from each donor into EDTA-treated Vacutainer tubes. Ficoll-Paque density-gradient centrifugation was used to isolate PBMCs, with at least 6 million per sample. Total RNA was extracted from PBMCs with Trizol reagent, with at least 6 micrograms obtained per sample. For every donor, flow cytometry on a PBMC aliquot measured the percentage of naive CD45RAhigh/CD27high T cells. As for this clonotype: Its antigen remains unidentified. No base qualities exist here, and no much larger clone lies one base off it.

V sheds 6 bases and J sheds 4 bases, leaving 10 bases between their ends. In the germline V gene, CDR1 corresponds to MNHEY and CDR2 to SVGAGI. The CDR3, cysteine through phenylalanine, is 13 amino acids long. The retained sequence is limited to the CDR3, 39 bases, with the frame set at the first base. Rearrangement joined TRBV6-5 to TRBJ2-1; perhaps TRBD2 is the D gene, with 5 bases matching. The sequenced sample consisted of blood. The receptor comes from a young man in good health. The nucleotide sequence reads TGTGCCAGCAGGGTCGGGATTTACAATGAGCAGTTCTTC. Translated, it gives CASRVGIYNEQFF.